This paragraph reports one T cell receptor (beta chain). Its cognate antigen is unknown. The data stem from a study of T-cell memory formation after mild COVID-19. Study-level background: TCR clusters were largely donor specific. Findings of the study overall: The pre-infection memory compartment contained some responding clones, suggesting cross-reactive memory joined. For contracting clones, CD4+ ones sat mainly in CM and EM, CD8+ in EMRA.

Trimming removed 0 bases from V and 1 base from J, with 10 bases in between. The V gene's germline CDR1 is SGDLS and CDR2 YYNGEE. CDR3 size: 16 residues. TCRdb called the 5' RACE reads again in MiXCR, with one record for every CDR3 protein. The data contain 350,000 to 500,000 distinct CDR3 sequences, under 25% of them singletons. This sequence was found in an adult woman who had mild COVID-19 (a few samples of this study predate the infection). Cell type and time point are not known. The sequenced material came from PBMCs or a T cell subset sorted from them (not recorded which). V is TRBV9 and J is TRBJ1-4, with a tentative D call TRBD1 (5 bases). CDR3 protein: CASSVGGGRTNEKLFF. CDR3 sequence (DNA): TGTGCCAGCAGCGTAGGCGGGGGACGAACTAATGAAAAACTGTTTTTT.